Listed below are T cell receptor beta chains from one sample, sequenced in a study of identical twins. TCRdb reanalysed the 5' RACE reads using MiXCR and keeps one entry per CDR3 protein. The sample includes 450,000 or so distinct CDR3 sequences, 13% to 15% of them seen just once. This sample also belongs to another study, concerning yellow fever vaccine responses in identical twins.

The material sequenced was CD4+ T cells sorted from blood. Every receptor here comes from a young woman in good health. The CDR3 runs from the conserved cysteine through the conserved F or W. A D gene is named only where the DNA matches it firmly. The size entry is marked missing in some rows and otherwise reads once, few, many or a size class.

>TRBJ2-5|.|TRBV28|.
TGTGCCAGCAGTTTACTAGGGGCGACCTTGGGGGAGACCCAGTACTTC
CASSLLGATLGETQYF
>TRBJ1-6|few|TRBV12-3/TRBV12-4|.
TGTGCCAGCAGTTTACGGGGAGGTGGGGCACCCCTCCACTTT
CASSLRGGGAPLHF
>TRBJ2-2|.|TRBV11-2|.
TGTGCCAGCAGCTCGGTCGTCGCCTCGGGCACCGGGGAGCTGTTTTTT
CASSSVVASGTGELFF
>TRBJ1-1|.|TRBV28|.
TGTGCCAGCAGGAGGAGTCAGGGAACTGAAGCTTTCTTT
CASRRSQGTEAFF
>TRBJ2-3|many|TRBV12-3/TRBV12-4|.
TGTGCCAGCAGTCCCGGCCAATCAAGAACAGATACGCAGTATTTT
CASSPGQSRTDTQYF
>TRBJ2-1|.|TRBV27|.
TGTGCCAGCAGTTTATCGCAGCGATTGGGTCTTGCGAGCTCCTACAATGAGCAGTTCTTC
CASSLSQRLGLASSYNEQFF
>TRBJ2-1|few|TRBV10-3|.
TGTGCCATCAGTACCCCCCGGGACACAGTCAATGAGCAGTTCTTC
CAISTPRDTVNEQFF
>TRBJ2-1|.|TRBV18|.
TGTGCCAGCTCACTTCGGAAAAACTACAATGAGCAGTTCTTC
CASSLRKNYNEQFF
>TRBJ2-1|few|TRBV5-8|TRBD2
TGTGCCAGCAGCAGAAGCGGGAGGAACTCCTACAATGAGCAGTTCTTC
CASSRSGRNSYNEQFF
>TRBJ2-5|.|TRBV7-9|TRBD2
TGTGCCAGCAGCCGGTCGACTAGCGGAAAGACCCAGTACTTC
CASSRSTSGKTQYF
>TRBJ2-5|.|TRBV5-6|TRBD2
TGTGCCAGCAGCAGGACTAGCGGGAGGACGGTAGAAGAGACCCAGTACTTC
CASSRTSGRTVEETQYF
>TRBJ2-3|.|TRBV7-2|.
TGTGCCAGCAGCTTAGTTGGTGACTACCACCTCACAGATACGCAGTATTTT
CASSLVGDYHLTDTQYF
>TRBJ2-7|.|TRBV4-2|TRBD1
TGTGCCAGCAGCCAAGATTTGACGGGGTTAGGGACAGGGGTGGGCGAGCAGTACTTC
CASSQDLTGLGTGVGEQYF
>TRBJ2-1|.|TRBV20-1|TRBD2
TGCAGTGCTGGGGTAGCGGGGGTCCTGAGCTCCTACAATGAGCAGTTCTTC
CSAGVAGVLSSYNEQFF
>TRBJ1-6|few|TRBV4-2|TRBD1
TGTGCCAGCAGCCAAGGGGACAGGCTACCATTCCTCCACTTT
CASSQGDRLPFLHF
>TRBJ2-7|.|TRBV4-3|TRBD1
TGCGCCAGCAGCCAAGACAGAACCCAGACAGGGTTGGCCTACGAGCAGTACTTC
CASSQDRTQTGLAYEQYF
>TRBJ1-1|few|TRBV30|.
TGTGCCTGGAGTGTCGGGGCGCGGGGCACTGAAGCTTTCTTT
CAWSVGARGTEAFF
>TRBJ2-1|.|TRBV7-2|.
TGTGCCAGCAGCTTATGGGGCTGGGGTGAGCAGTTCTTC
CASSLWGWGEQFF
>TRBJ2-1|few|TRBV21-1|.
TGTGCCAGCAGCAAAGTTTTGCCCTACAATGAGCAGTTCTTC
CASSKVLPYNEQFF
>TRBJ2-2|.|TRBV7-9|TRBD2
TGTGCCAGCCGCCCCACGGGGAGGGGTCGCACCGGGGAGCTGTTTTTT
CASRPTGRGRTGELFF